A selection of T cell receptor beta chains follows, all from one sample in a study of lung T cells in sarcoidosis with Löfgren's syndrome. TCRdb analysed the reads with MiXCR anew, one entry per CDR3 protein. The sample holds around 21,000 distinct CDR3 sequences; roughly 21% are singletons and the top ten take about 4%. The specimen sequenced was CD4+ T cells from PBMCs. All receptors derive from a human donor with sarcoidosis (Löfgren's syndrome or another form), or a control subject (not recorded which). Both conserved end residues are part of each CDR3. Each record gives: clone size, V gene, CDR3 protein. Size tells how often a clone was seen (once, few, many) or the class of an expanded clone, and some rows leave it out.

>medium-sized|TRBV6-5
CASSYSPGASGVKNNEQFF
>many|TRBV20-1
CSARGSRDTDTQYF
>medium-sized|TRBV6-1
CASIKPGQLAFF
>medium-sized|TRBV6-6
CASSYSSGRETQYF
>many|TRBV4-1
CASSQGDRHTEAFF
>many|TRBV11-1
CASSLPTGHAFF
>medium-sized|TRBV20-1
CSASEGGRSAFF
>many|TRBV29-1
CSVGIGLGYTF
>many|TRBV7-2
CASSSSGGGNIQYF
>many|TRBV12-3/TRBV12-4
CASSLGGGYTF
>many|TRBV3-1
CASSQGVAVYNEQFF
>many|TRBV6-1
CASSPIRQLTSGNTIYF
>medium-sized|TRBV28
CASSSPGGAVYGYTF
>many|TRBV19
CAGSIFAAGLETQYF
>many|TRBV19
CASRTLLGDTQYF
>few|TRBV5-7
CASSLKIPLHEQYF
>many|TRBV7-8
CASSLGYLNIARAGNEQFF
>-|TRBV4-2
CASSLDASGPYNEQFF
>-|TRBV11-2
CASREQDRGRNQPQHF
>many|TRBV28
CASSSGGPQGSMDIQYF
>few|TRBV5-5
CASSLKSNQPQHF
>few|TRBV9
CASSVDPLAAAKNIQYF
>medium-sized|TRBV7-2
CASSLAATGGAEAFF
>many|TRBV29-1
CSVGTGGNQPQHF
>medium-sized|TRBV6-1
CASSGQGQPQHF
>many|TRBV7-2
CASSSQAGNYEQYF
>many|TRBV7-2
CASSPRSGADTQYF
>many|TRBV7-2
CASTPSEYSNQPQHF
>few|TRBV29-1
CSVDPSGSPEQYF
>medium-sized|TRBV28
CASTAITGLHGYTF
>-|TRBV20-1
CSARAHREKLFF
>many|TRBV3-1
CASSQRGQNGELFF
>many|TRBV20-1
CSARTGVNQPQHF
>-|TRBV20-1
CGPWRLNTEASF
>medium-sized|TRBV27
CASRESSYNEQFF
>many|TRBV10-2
CASTPGTTYEQYF
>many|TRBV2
CASSVFHPRSTEAFF
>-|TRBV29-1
CSVKSRDRGYEQYF
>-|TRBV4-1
CASSQDQDRGRGEQFF
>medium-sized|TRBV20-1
CSPWTYNSPLHF